Each of the 25 T cell receptor beta chains below was sequenced from the same sample in a study of T cell responses to AZD1222 COVID-19 vaccine (dated by TCRdb to the early 2020s). The meaning of the sample's time point label: baseline before first vaccination. Library method: the immunoSEQ multiplex PCR assay. As stored in TCRdb, this immuneACCESS dataset retains in-frame rearrangements with V and J assigned. A fraction of the clones does not appear; measured against another copy, unresolved V genes explain less than half of the discrepancy, and the remainder lacks a known reason. The sample table contains 200,000 or so clones; only one count was recorded for 90% to 95% of them. The ten largest clones add up to roughly 9.2% of the sample. Sequenced material: peripheral blood, taken on day 0 of AZD1222 vaccination. These receptors all stem from an adult in good health.

This rearrangement joins TRBV7-9 to TRBJ2-1; the match to TRBD2 covers 8 bases. Germline loops: CDR1 SEHNR, CDR2 FQNEAQ (reference sequence). V dropped 3 bases and J dropped 8; count of bases not matched to a gene: 9. This CDR3 has 15 residues. CDR3 DNA: TGTGCCAGCAGCTTTGGGGTCGGGAGGGGCGATGAGCAGTTCTTC. Its protein product is CASSFGVGRGDEQFF.

The chain links TRBV5-1 to TRBJ2-7; D gene unclear. With 0 bases removed from V and 5 bases from J, the gap between germline ends came to 12 bases. From germline, CDR1 is SGHRS and CDR2 YFSETQ. This CDR3 spans 14 amino acids. CDR3 sequence: CASSLAKVSDEQYF. The CDR3 region has the DNA TGCGCCAGCAGCTTGGCCAAGGTGTCGGACGAGCAGTACTTC.

This chain uses TRBV28 with TRBJ1-1, with D perhaps TRBD1 (6 bases). With 7 bases removed from V and 1 base from J, the gap between germline ends came to 16 bases. CDR3 length: 15 amino acids. Germline loops: CDR1 MDHEN, CDR2 SYDVKM. Here the CDR3 reads CASMGADVTNTEAFF. CDR3 coding DNA: TGTGCCAGCATGGGGGCGGATGTAACGAACACTGAAGCTTTCTTT.

The V and J genes are TRBV19 and TRBJ2-7, with 7 nucleotides matching TRBD2. Trimming at V came to 10 bases and at J to 0 bases, leaving 3 bases not matched to a gene. Germline CDR1 and CDR2: LNHDA and SQIVND (reference sequence). The CDR3 loop spans 12 amino acids. The CDR3 protein is CATRTSSYEQYF. CDR3 in DNA: TGTGCCACCAGGACTAGCTCCTACGAGCAGTACTTC.

The rearrangement joins TRBV19 to TRBJ2-2; D remains unclear. Trimming removed 7 bases from V and 3 bases from J, with 3 bases in between. This CDR3 is built from 11 residues. The germline V gene encodes CDR1 LNHDA and CDR2 SQIVND (reference sequence). CDR3 sequence: CASTDTGELFF. Written as DNA, the CDR3 is TGTGCCAGTACGGACACCGGGGAGCTGTTTTTT.

This clone was seen only once. The chain carries TRBV4-3 and TRBJ2-1, with no clear D. The V gene lost 7 bases and the J gene lost 4 bases, with 11 bases spanning the gap. From germline, CDR1 is LGHNA and CDR2 YSLEER. This CDR3 comprises 13 residues. CDR3: CASMQILYNEQFF. The CDR3 DNA reads TGCGCCAGCATGCAGATTTTATACAATGAGCAGTTCTTC.

This rearrangement joins TRBV20-1 to TRBJ2-3, with D possibly being TRBD1 or TRBD2 (5 bases each). CDR3 length: 14 amino acids. The V gene's germline CDR1 is DFQATT and CDR2 SNEGSKA (reference sequence). Between the trimmed V and J ends, which lost 3 bases and 2 bases, there was a span of 12 bases. Here the CDR3 DNA reads TGCAGTGCTAGTAGCGTGGACAACACAGATACGCAGTATTTT. Protein: CSASSVDNTDTQYF.

This chain's CDR3 is CATNRVGQPQHF. The CDR3, as DNA: TGTGCCACGAACAGGGTAGGGCAGCCCCAGCATTTT. The chain recombines TRBV6-5 with TRBJ1-5; D perhaps matches TRBD1 (6 bases). V gave up 10 bases and J gave up 7 bases, with 14 bases separating them. The CDR3 sequence is 12 residues long. Germline V gives CDR1 MNHEY, CDR2 SVGAGI.

The CDR3 DNA follows: TGTGCCAGCAGTCCTATTGCTTCTAGCACAGATACGCAGTATTTT. Amino acid sequence: CASSPIASSTDTQYF. The chain has TRBV2 and TRBJ2-3; D unresolved. The CDR3 length is 15 residues. Trimming shortened V by 5 bases and J by 0 bases, and 12 bases separated the two germline ends. Germline V lookup: CDR1 SNHLY, CDR2 FYNNEI. Complete variable domain (other parts from reference TRBV2 and TRBJ2-3): EPEVTQTPSHQVTQMGQEVILRCVPISNHLYFYWYRQILGQKVEFLVSFYNNEISEKSEIFDDQFSVERPDGSNFTLKIRSTKLEDSAMYFCASSPIASSTDTQYFGPGTRLTVL.

V gene TRBV28 combines with J gene TRBJ2-1, with D maybe TRBD2 (5 bases). The CDR3 runs 13 residues. V was shortened by 8 bases and J by 0 bases, with 8 bases between the two germline ends. Germline V lookup: CDR1 MDHEN, CDR2 SYDVKM. CDR3 DNA: TGTGCCAGCTACACTAGCTCCTACAATGAGCAGTTCTTC. Amino acids: CASYTSSYNEQFF.

CDR3 coding DNA: TGTGCCAGCAATCGACAGGTCAGGGAAGAGACCCAGTACTTC. Encoded protein: CASNRQVREETQYF. V gene TRBV28 combines with J gene TRBJ2-5; the D gene is possibly TRBD1 (6 bases). Trimming took 7 bases from V and 3 from J, leaving 15 bases between them. Germline loops: CDR1 MDHEN, CDR2 SYDVKM. The CDR3 is 14 amino acids.

V gene TRBV30 combines with J gene TRBJ1-6, with D possibly TRBD1 on 6 matching bases. Trimming took off 8 bases at V and 3 bases at J, with 11 bases between the two ends. The CDR3 runs to 13 residues. Germline values: CDR1 GTSNPN, CDR2 SVGIG (reference sequence). The DNA for the CDR3 is TGTGCCCTGGGGGCCGTCTATAATTCACCCCTCCACTTT. The encoded protein is CALGAVYNSPLHF.

A note on this clone: The sample holds other DNA sequences that translate to the same CDR3. The chain links TRBV6-5 to TRBJ1-6, with D unresolved. Germline-derived CDR1 and CDR2 are MNHEY and SVGAGI. The CDR3 loop spans 12 amino acids. V dropped 3 bases and J dropped 7 bases, with 4 bases sitting between them. This chain's CDR3 is CASSYPNSPLHF. The CDR3 DNA is TGTGCCAGCAGTTATCCGAATTCACCCCTCCACTTT.

The rearrangement uses TRBV28 and TRBJ2-7; D may match TRBD1 or TRBD2 (8 bases each). Looked up from germline, CDR1 is MDHEN and CDR2 is SYDVKM. The CDR3 loop spans 16 amino acids. Trimming left V 3 bases short and J 3 bases short, with 18 bases between. The CDR3 coding sequence is TGTGCCAGCAGTTTCGGGGGGGGACAGGCGGGCTACGAGCAGTACTTC. Its protein is CASSFGGGQAGYEQYF.

The rearrangement links TRBV10-3 to TRBJ1-1, with D possibly TRBD1 on 5 matching bases. Germline CDR1 and CDR2: ENHRY and SYGVKD. The V end lost 4 bases, the J end lost 4 bases, and 13 bases lay between the germline ends. There are 14 residues in the CDR3. The CDR3 spells CAISVAGLGTEAFF. Written as DNA, the CDR3 is TGTGCCATCAGTGTAGCAGGGTTGGGCACTGAAGCTTTCTTT.

This chain joins TRBV9 and TRBJ2-1; D unclear. There are 11 residues in the CDR3. Germline lookup yields CDR1 SGDLS and CDR2 YYNGEE. The V gene lost 4 bases and the J gene lost 7 bases, with 6 bases spanning the gap. The CDR3 loop is CASSSTNEQFF. CDR3 nucleotides: TGTGCCAGCAGCTCTACGAATGAGCAGTTCTTC.

This sequence joins TRBV18 and TRBJ1-1; D unresolved. The ends were cut back, 0 bases at V and 0 bases at J, with 5 bases in the middle. Germline CDR1 and CDR2: KGHSH and LQKENI. The CDR3 is made up of 14 amino acids. DNA for the CDR3: TGTGCCAGCTCACCACCTTCGGTGAACACTGAAGCTTTCTTT. Amino acids: CASSPPSVNTEAFF. The whole variable domain, remainder taken from reference TRBV18 and TRBJ1-1, is NAGVMQNPRHLVRRRGQEARLRCSPMKGHSHVYWYRQLPEEGLKFMVYLQKENIIDESGMPKERFSAEFPKEGPSILRIQQVVRGDSAAYFCASSPPSVNTEAFFGQGTRLTVV.

The chain carries TRBV28 and TRBJ1-1, with D uncertain. From germline, CDR1 is MDHEN and CDR2 SYDVKM. The CDR3 runs to 13 residues. V lost 5 bases, J lost 8 bases, and 15 bases lay in between. The CDR3 loop is CASSSTRTAEAFF. The CDR3 bases are TGTGCCAGCAGTAGTACCAGGACCGCAGAAGCTTTCTTT.

This sequence joins TRBV11-2 and TRBJ1-1; D not certain. The V gene's germline CDR1 is SGHAT and CDR2 FQNNGV. V shed 4 bases and J shed 3 bases, with 9 bases lying between them. CDR3 length equals 13 residues. For the CDR3, the DNA is TGTGCCAGCAGCTACGGACGGTACACTGAAGCTTTCTTT. This gives the protein CASSYGRYTEAFF.

J is TRBJ2-7 and V is TRBV5-1, with 9 nucleotides matching TRBD1. With V trimmed by 3 bases and J by 3 bases, 1 base remained unmatched. This CDR3 has 13 amino acids. Germline V gene data show CDR1 as SGHRS and CDR2 as YFSETQ. The CDR3 region has the DNA TGCGCCAGCAGCTCGGACAGGGGCTACGAGCAGTACTTC. Protein product: CASSSDRGYEQYF.

This rearrangement joins TRBV27 to TRBJ2-7; D gene uncertain. The CDR3 length is 13 residues. The germline V gene encodes CDR1 MNHEY and CDR2 SMNVEV (reference sequence). The germline V and J ends were trimmed by 3 bases and 2 bases, with 8 bases remaining between them. Here the CDR3 DNA reads TGTGCCAGCAGTTTCGGCGCGCCCTACGAGCAGTACTTC. Translated, it gives CASSFGAPYEQYF.

CDR3 coding DNA: TGTGCCAGTAGTATAGGGGGGTACACTGAAGCTTTCTTT. Protein product: CASSIGGYTEAFF. The chain employs TRBV19 and TRBJ1-1; maybe TRBD1 (5 bases). Between the trimmed V and J ends, which lost 1 base and 3 bases, there was a span of 6 bases. Germline V gives CDR1 LNHDA, CDR2 SQIVND (reference sequence). The CDR3 is 13 residues long.

This clone was detected only once. J is TRBJ1-2 and V is TRBV30; D is ambiguous. Trimming removed 5 bases from V and 5 bases from J, with 9 bases in between. The CDR3 contains 11 residues. Germline CDR1 reads GTSNPN; CDR2 reads SVGIG (reference sequence). The CDR3 nucleotides read TGTGCCTGGGGGCCCTTATATGGCTACACCTTC. Its translation is CAWGPLYGYTF.

This chain connects TRBV30 to TRBJ1-2; 9 nucleotides agree with TRBD1. From germline, CDR1 is GTSNPN and CDR2 SVGIG (reference sequence). The junction had 18 bases not matched to a gene; V was cut back by 7 bases and J by 6 bases. The CDR3 length is 16 residues. CDR3 in DNA: TGTGCCTTAAAATATCTGGGAGGACAGGGGTTTAATGGCTACACCTTC. Translated: CALKYLGGQGFNGYTF.

The rearrangement links TRBV5-5 to TRBJ1-5; the D is unclear. Trimming took off 0 bases at V and 7 bases at J, with 11 bases between the two ends. CDR1 and CDR2 (germline): SGHKS, YYEKEE (reference sequence). The CDR3 extends over 14 amino acids. CDR3 nucleotide sequence: TGTGCCAGCAGCTTGGCCGGAGTACAACAGCCCCAGCATTTT. This gives the protein CASSLAGVQQPQHF.